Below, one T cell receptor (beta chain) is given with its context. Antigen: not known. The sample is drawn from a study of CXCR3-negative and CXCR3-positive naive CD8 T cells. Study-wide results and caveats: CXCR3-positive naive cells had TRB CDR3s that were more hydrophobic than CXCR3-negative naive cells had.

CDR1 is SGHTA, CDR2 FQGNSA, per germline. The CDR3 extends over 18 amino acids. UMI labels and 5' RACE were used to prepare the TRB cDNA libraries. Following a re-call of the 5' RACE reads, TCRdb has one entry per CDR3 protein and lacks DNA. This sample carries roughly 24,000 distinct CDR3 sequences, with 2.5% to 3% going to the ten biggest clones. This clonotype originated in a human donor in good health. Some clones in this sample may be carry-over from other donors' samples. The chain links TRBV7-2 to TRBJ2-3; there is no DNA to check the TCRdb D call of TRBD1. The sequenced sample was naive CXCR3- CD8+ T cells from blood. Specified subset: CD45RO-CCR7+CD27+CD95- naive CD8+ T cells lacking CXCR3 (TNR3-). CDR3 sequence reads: CASSNPSVWTEGPDTQYF.